Included here is one T cell receptor beta chain sequence, with context. Assay used: immunoSEQ multiplex PCR; TCRdb lists only in-frame clones, some missing. Of some 110,000 clones listed, 80% to 95% are singletons. CDR1 is LNHNV, CDR2 YYDKDF, per germline (reference sequence). V lost 0 bases and J 0 bases, leaving 9 bases between the germline ends. The length of the CDR3 is 16 residues. This entry belongs to a study of T cell changes during pregnancy in multiple sclerosis. The clonotype comes from a female donor with multiple sclerosis, enrolled in a pregnancy study. The sample consisted of peripheral blood, taken in the third trimester of pregnancy. The chain employs TRBV15 and TRBJ1-3, with D perhaps TRBD1 (6 bases). CDR3 in amino acids: CATSRDKGVSGNTIYF. As DNA, the CDR3 is TGTGCCACCAGCAGAGATAAGGGGGTCTCTGGAAACACCATATATTTT.